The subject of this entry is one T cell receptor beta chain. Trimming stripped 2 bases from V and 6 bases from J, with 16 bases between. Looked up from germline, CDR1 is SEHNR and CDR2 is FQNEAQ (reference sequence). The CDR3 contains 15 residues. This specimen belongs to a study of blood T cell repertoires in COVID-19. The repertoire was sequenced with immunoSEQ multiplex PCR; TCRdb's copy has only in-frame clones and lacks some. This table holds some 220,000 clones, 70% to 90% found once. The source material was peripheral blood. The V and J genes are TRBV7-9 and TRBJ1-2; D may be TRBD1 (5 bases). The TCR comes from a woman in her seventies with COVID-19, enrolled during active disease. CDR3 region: CASSLSYRPTDGYTF. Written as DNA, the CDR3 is TGTGCCAGCAGCTTAAGTTACAGGCCTACGGATGGCTACACCTTC.